What follows are 17 T cell receptor beta chains derived from one specimen sequenced in a study of CD8 T cells in Susac syndrome. An amount of RNA that ranged from roughly 0.5 to 1 ug was reverse transcribed with random hexamers. TCRdb passed the immunoSEQ multiplex PCR reads through MiXCR, listing each CDR3 protein once. The sample holds approximately 170,000 distinct CDR3 sequences, approximately 92% seen once. The sequenced sample consisted of CD4+ T cells from PBMCs. The receptors derive from a human donor in good health.

The chain has TRBV3-1 and TRBJ1-1; no definite D call. V was pared by 1 base and J by 0 bases, with 6 bases between. Germline CDR1 and CDR2: LGHDT and YNNKEL (reference sequence). The CDR3 runs 14 residues. CDR3 sequence reads: CASSQGHLNTEAFF. CDR3 coding DNA: TGTGCCAGCAGCCAAGGACACCTGAACACTGAAGCTTTCTTT.

V and J are TRBV29-1 and TRBJ1-4; 9 bases map to TRBD1. V lost 5 bases and J lost 8; bases outside the gene matches: 15. This CDR3 is built from 16 residues. Germline CDR1 reads SQVTM; CDR2 reads ANQGSEA. The CDR3 loop is CSVSGTGTLGGEKLFF. The CDR3, as DNA: TGCAGCGTTTCCGGGACAGGGACCCTCGGAGGGGAAAAACTGTTTTTT.

The chain links TRBV7-9 to TRBJ1-1; 7 positions match TRBD1. The CDR3 is 15 amino acids. CDR1 is SEHNR and CDR2 is FQNEAQ in the germline V gene (reference sequence). The junction had 6 bases not matched to a gene; V was cut back by 4 bases and J by 1 base. The DNA of the CDR3 is TGTGCCAGCAGCTCCGCACAGGGGACGAACACTGAAGCTTTCTTT. Amino acids: CASSSAQGTNTEAFF. Drawing the rest from reference TRBV7-9 and TRBJ1-1, the complete variable domain is DTGVSQNPRHKITKRGQNVTFRCDPISEHNRLYWYRQTLGQGPEFLTYFQNEAQLEKSRLLSDRFSAERPKGSFSTLEIQRTEQGDSAMYLCASSSAQGTNTEAFFGQGTRLTVV.

V and J are TRBV18 and TRBJ1-2; D remains unclear. Per germline, CDR1 KGHSH and CDR2 LQKENI. V lost 0 bases to trimming and J lost 0 bases, with 11 bases between them. The CDR3 is 16 amino acids. The CDR3 bases are TGTGCCAGCTCACCACCAGGCCGGGCTACTAACTATGGCTACACCTTC. The encoded protein is CASSPPGRATNYGYTF.

This clonotype showed up just once. V gene TRBV10-3 combines with J gene TRBJ2-1; 8 bases map to TRBD1. This CDR3 has 16 residues. CDR1 and CDR2 from the germline V gene are ENHRY and SYGVKD. After removal of 0 bases from V and 7 bases from J, the junction contained 8 bases not matched to a gene. The CDR3, as DNA: TGTGCCATCAGTGAGTCGTGGGGACAGGAGGGAAATGAGCAGTTCTTC. It is translated as CAISESWGQEGNEQFF.

The CDR3: CASSSDLRGEQFF. CDR3 DNA sequence: TGTGCCAGCAGCTCCGACTTGAGGGGTGAGCAGTTCTTC. The chain has TRBV7-3 and TRBJ2-1; D is possibly TRBD1 or TRBD2 (5 bases each). Trimming took off 4 bases at V and 9 bases at J, with 13 bases between the two ends. This CDR3 region has 13 residues. Germline-derived CDR1 and CDR2 are SGHTA and FQGTGA.

This clonotype has only a few counts. The junction does not match germline at one end; this may be a read error. The rearrangement uses TRBV2 and TRBJ1-5; 10 nucleotides line up with TRBD1. The CDR3 has 14 residues. In germline, CDR1 is SNHLY, CDR2 FYNNEI. DNA for the CDR3: TGTGCCAGTAGTGGGACAGGGGGCAATCAGCCCCAGCATTTT. Its protein product is CASSGTGGNQPQHF.

The chain recombines TRBV5-1 with TRBJ2-3, with 11 bases aligning to TRBD2. Trimming cost V 7 bases and J 1 base; bases outside gene matches: 5. The CDR3 consists of 15 residues. The germline V gene encodes CDR1 SGHRS and CDR2 YFSETQ. The CDR3 DNA reads TGCGCCAGCTTCCAACTAGCGGGGGGCACAGATACGCAGTATTTT. It translates to CASFQLAGGTDTQYF.

Only a few counts were recorded for this clonotype. The chain uses TRBV7-3 and TRBJ2-7, with a weak D call TRBD1 (5 bases). V lost 4 bases and J 0 bases, leaving 10 bases between the germline ends. The CDR3 consists of 14 residues. CDR1 is SGHTA and CDR2 is FQGTGA in the germline V gene. CDR3 coding DNA: TGTGCCAGCAGCTACACAGGCCTCTCCTACGAGCAGTACTTC. Translated: CASSYTGLSYEQYF.

The V call is TRBV6-5, the J call TRBJ1-1; tentatively, D is TRBD1 (6 bases). The CDR3 runs to 13 residues. CDR1 and CDR2 (germline): MNHEY, SVGAGI. V was clipped by 2 bases and J by 3 bases, with 7 bases between them. CDR3 amino acids: CASSYGGDTEAFF. The DNA for the CDR3 is TGTGCCAGCAGTTACGGGGGCGACACTGAAGCTTTCTTT.

The gene calls are TRBV29-1 and TRBJ1-2; 8 bases are a match to TRBD1. Unmatched junction bases numbered 2, after V lost 5 bases and J lost 6 bases. The CDR3 loop spans 11 amino acids. The V gene's germline CDR1 is SQVTM and CDR2 ANQGSEA. The CDR3, as DNA: TGCAGCGTTACGACAGGGGATGGCTACACCTTC. Translated, it gives CSVTTGDGYTF.

This chain links TRBV11-1 with TRBJ1-2; 11 bases are shared with TRBD1. The V gene end was trimmed by 5 bases and the J gene end by 3 bases; junction bases not matched to a gene: 5. Germline loops: CDR1 SGHAT, CDR2 FQDESV (reference sequence). The CDR3 is made up of 15 amino acids. The CDR3 sequence: CASSRTGGKDYGYTF. The CDR3 nucleotides read TGTGCCAGCAGCCGGACAGGGGGCAAGGACTATGGCTACACCTTC.

The chain couples TRBV12-3 or TRBV12-4 to TRBJ2-2; D remains unclear. The V end lost 3 bases, the J end lost 5 bases, and 13 bases lay between the germline ends. The CDR3 has 15 amino acids. This CDR3 reads CASSLPRELTGELFF. CDR3 DNA sequence: TGTGCCAGCAGTTTGCCCCGAGAGCTAACCGGGGAGCTGTTTTTT.

This chain connects TRBV7-2 to TRBJ2-1, with TRBD1 identical over 7 bases. This CDR3 has 15 residues. Germline V lookup: CDR1 SGHTA, CDR2 FQGNSA. V lost 5 bases to trimming and J lost 3 bases; unmatched junction nucleotides: 7. The CDR3 is CASSPTGQIYNEQFF. In DNA, the CDR3 is TGTGCCAGCAGCCCGACGGGACAGATCTACAATGAGCAGTTCTTC.

The chain has TRBV25-1 and TRBJ2-2; D is unresolved. V was cut by 4 bases and J by 3 bases, with 6 bases left in between. Germline V gene lookup returns CDR1 MGHDK and CDR2 SYGVNS. This CDR3 region has 13 residues. CDR3 protein: CASSGIYTGELFF. CDR3 coding DNA: TGTGCCAGCAGTGGGATATACACCGGGGAGCTGTTTTTT.

The J gene is TRBJ2-2, the V gene TRBV10-3, with 11 bases fitting TRBD2. Germline V lookup: CDR1 ENHRY, CDR2 SYGVKD. This CDR3 is built from 18 residues. After removal of 7 bases from V and 5 bases from J, the junction contained 15 bases not matched to a gene. The CDR3 sequence is CAIKGTSGGKARTGELFF. The CDR3, as DNA: TGTGCCATCAAGGGGACTAGCGGAGGCAAGGCGAGGACCGGGGAGCTGTTTTTT.

The gene calls are TRBV7-2 and TRBJ2-3; 7 bases are shared with TRBD1. CDR3 length: 13 amino acids. The V segment lost 5 bases and the J segment 6 bases; nucleotides outside the gene matches: 5. Germline assignment: CDR1 SGHTA and CDR2 FQGNSA. CDR3 DNA: TGTGCCAGCAGCAGAGACAGGGAGGATACGCAGTATTTT. Protein sequence: CASSRDREDTQYF.